These 29 T cell receptor beta chains originate from one sample sequenced in a study of spatial heterogeneity in lung cancer. TCRdb re-analysed the 5' RACE reads in MiXCR, keeping a single row per CDR3 protein. Of under 150,000 distinct CDR3 sequences in the sample, under 14% were seen once. Time point in this sample: blood at routine non-recurrence follow-up after resection. The sample consisted of PBMCs, taken at follow-up. These receptor sequences come from a female donor with early-stage non-small cell lung cancer.

This clonotype was seen at least ten times. V usage is TRBV6-5 and J usage is TRBJ2-1; TRBD2 is a possible D gene (5 bases). This CDR3 comprises 16 residues. From germline, CDR1 is MNHEY and CDR2 SVGAGI. Trimming took off 0 bases at V and 3 bases at J, with 12 bases between the two ends. The CDR3 loop reads CASSYSNPRGYNEQFF. CDR3 DNA sequence: TGTGCCAGCAGTTACTCCAATCCCCGGGGCTACAATGAGCAGTTCTTC.

This clonotype turned up a few times. The V gene is TRBV29-1, the J gene TRBJ1-2, with D hard to call. Per the germline V gene, CDR1 is SQVTM and CDR2 is ANQGSEA. The CDR3 consists of 10 residues. The V end was cut by 3 bases, the J end by 4 bases, with 3 bases between. CDR3 sequence reads: CSVDSYGYTF. CDR3 coding DNA: TGCAGCGTTGACAGCTATGGCTACACCTTC. The variable domain in full, completed from reference TRBV29-1 and TRBJ1-2, reads SAVISQKPSRDICQRGTSLTIQCQVDSQVTMMFWYRQQPGQSLTLIATANQGSEATYESGFVIDKFPISRPNLTFSTLTVSNMSPEDSSIYLCSVDSYGYTFGSGTRLTVV.

Here the CDR3 reads CAISSSGQLGRETQYF. The CDR3 coding sequence is TGTGCCATCAGCTCTAGCGGCCAACTAGGCCGGGAGACCCAGTACTTC. The rearrangement uses TRBV10-3 and TRBJ2-5; 7 nucleotides agree with TRBD2. The CDR3 contains 16 residues. CDR1 and CDR2 from the germline V gene are ENHRY and SYGVKD. V was pared by 6 bases and J by 5 bases, with 15 bases of the junction left unmatched.

This clonotype was recorded a few times. The chain recombines TRBV20-1 with TRBJ2-3, with a weak D call TRBD2 (7 bases). This CDR3 is 15 amino acids long. Germline CDR1 is DFQATT and CDR2 is SNEGSKA (reference sequence). V gave up 0 bases and J gave up 4 bases, with 14 bases separating them. This CDR3 reads CSARDEGGHPDTQYF. For the CDR3, the DNA is TGCAGTGCTAGAGATGAGGGGGGGCACCCAGATACGCAGTATTTT.

This chain links TRBV20-1 with TRBJ2-5, with TRBD2 identical over 14 bases. The CDR3 length is 16 residues. The V gene end was trimmed by 6 bases and the J gene end by 2 bases; junction bases not matched to a gene: 8. Germline V gene lookup returns CDR1 DFQATT and CDR2 SNEGSKA (reference sequence). CDR3: CSASGTSGRRQETQYF. The CDR3 nucleotides are TGCAGTGCATCCGGGACTAGCGGGAGAAGGCAAGAGACCCAGTACTTC.

This clonotype has at least ten counts. This sequence joins TRBV29-1 and TRBJ2-1, with 11 bases that match TRBD2. Germline assignment: CDR1 SQVTM and CDR2 ANQGSEA. The CDR3 is 19 amino acids. The J segment lost 8 bases and the V segment lost 1 base, leaving 19 bases of the junction unmatched. The DNA for the CDR3 is TGCAGCGTTGAAGGGATTTCTAGCGGGAGGTCTTGGTATGGCGATGAGCAGTTCTTC. It codes for CSVEGISSGRSWYGDEQFF.

This clonotype was found a few times. This chain links TRBV6-5 with TRBJ1-1; no firm D call. Germline CDR1 and CDR2: MNHEY and SVGAGI. The ends were cut back, 0 bases at V and 4 bases at J, with 6 bases in the middle. The CDR3 has 13 amino acids. CDR3 in amino acids: CASSYSRVTEAFF. The CDR3 DNA sequence: TGTGCCAGCAGTTACTCGAGGGTCACTGAAGCTTTCTTT.

This clonotype was counted many times. This chain uses TRBV7-9 with TRBJ1-4; no reliable D call. The CDR3 length is 13 residues. V shed 9 bases and J shed 4 bases, with 12 bases lying between them. Germline CDR1 SEHNR, CDR2 FQNEAQ (reference sequence). This CDR3 reads CASHRNDNEKLFF. The CDR3 nucleotides read TGTGCCAGTCATCGCAATGATAATGAAAAACTGTTTTTT.

The rearrangement joins TRBV29-1 to TRBJ2-2; 14 nucleotides align to TRBD2. The germline V gene encodes CDR1 SQVTM and CDR2 ANQGSEA. This CDR3 has 14 residues. V was pared by 6 bases and J by 5 bases, with 2 bases of the junction left unmatched. For the CDR3, the DNA is TGCAGCGTAGGACTAGCGGGAGGAACCGGGGAGCTGTTTTTT. Protein: CSVGLAGGTGELFF.

The chain employs TRBV9 and TRBJ1-1; 7 nucleotides match TRBD1. The trim removed 0 bases at V and 4 bases at J, leaving 3 bases unmatched. The CDR3 loop spans 14 amino acids. Germline CDR1 and CDR2: SGDLS and YYNGEE. In DNA, the CDR3 is TGTGCCAGCAGCGTAGTCGCAGGGGGCACTGAAGCTTTCTTT. Translation gives CASSVVAGGTEAFF.

This clonotype was counted ten times or more. V is TRBV12-3 or TRBV12-4 and J is TRBJ1-1; D gene unclear. V lost 3 bases and J lost 3, with 2 bases in between. The CDR3 runs to 11 residues. The CDR3 sequence: CASSFHTEAFF. The CDR3 DNA is TGTGCCAGCAGTTTTCACACTGAAGCTTTCTTT.

This chain joins TRBV7-8 and TRBJ2-7; 12 positions agree with TRBD2. Trimming took 4 bases from V and 5 from J; bases not matched to a gene: 15. This CDR3 contains 18 residues. CDR1 is SGHVS, CDR2 FQNEAQ, per germline. CDR3 loop: CASSSTSYSSGRANEQYV. The DNA of the CDR3 is TGTGCCAGCAGCTCCACCAGTTATTCTAGCGGGAGGGCCAACGAGCAGTACGTC.

This clonotype was detected only a few times. This sequence joins TRBV29-1 and TRBJ1-1; 7 bases map to TRBD1. Per germline, CDR1 SQVTM and CDR2 ANQGSEA. The junction had 6 bases not matched to a gene; V was cut back by 7 bases and J by 1 base. This CDR3 spans 13 amino acids. CDR3 loop: CSGIQGTNTEAFF. CDR3 DNA: TGCAGCGGTATACAGGGGACGAACACTGAAGCTTTCTTT.

This clonotype was seen a few times. The rearrangement uses TRBV5-6 and TRBJ2-1; perhaps TRBD1 as D (8 bases). Germline lookup yields CDR1 SGHDT and CDR2 YYEEEE. Trimming stripped 4 bases from V and 3 bases from J, with 14 bases between. The length of the CDR3 is 15 residues. CDR3 sequence: CASSQTGEGYNEQFF. CDR3 in DNA: TGTGCCAGCAGCCAGACAGGGGAGGGCTACAATGAGCAGTTCTTC.

This clonotype turned up a few times. In DNA, the CDR3 is TGTGCCAGCTCAAAGGGAGCGAGCACAGATACGCAGTATTTT. It translates to CASSKGASTDTQYF. The chain employs TRBV18 and TRBJ2-3; D may be TRBD2 (5 bases). Trimming left V 5 bases short and J 0 bases short, with 9 bases between. Germline lookup yields CDR1 KGHSH and CDR2 LQKENI. The CDR3 runs 14 residues.

V usage is TRBV6-5 and J usage is TRBJ2-6; 9 bases agree with TRBD1. The CDR3 is 17 residues long. J was trimmed by 14 bases and V by 0 bases; bases with no gene match: 14. CDR1 MNHEY and CDR2 SVGAGI come from the germline V gene. The CDR3 spells CASSYSTVPGQGNILTF. The DNA for the CDR3 is TGTGCCAGCAGTTACTCCACGGTCCCGGGACAGGGAAACATCCTGACTTTC.

The chain has TRBV11-2 and TRBJ1-5, with a possible D match to TRBD1 (5 bases). Germline values: CDR1 SGHAT, CDR2 FQNNGV. V lost 4 bases to trimming and J lost 4 bases, with 11 bases between them. The CDR3 has 14 amino acids. The CDR3: CASSSTEGNQPQHF. The CDR3 DNA sequence: TGTGCCAGCAGCTCAACCGAGGGGAATCAGCCCCAGCATTTT.

This clonotype was seen more than once but under ten times. The chain combines TRBV20-1 with TRBJ2-1, with 11 bases that match TRBD2. This CDR3 spans 18 amino acids. Germline CDR1 reads DFQATT; CDR2 reads SNEGSKA (reference sequence). V was pared by 0 bases and J by 7 bases, with 14 bases of the junction left unmatched. The CDR3 DNA reads as TGCAGTGCTAGAGACCTGACCGGGACTAGCGGAGGGGTGAATGAGCAGTTCTTC. It specifies CSARDLTGTSGGVNEQFF.

This clonotype was detected many times. The chain combines TRBV7-3 with TRBJ2-1; 13 nucleotides agree with TRBD2. The CDR3 has 16 amino acids. From germline, CDR1 is SGHTA and CDR2 FQGTGA. V lost 4 bases, J lost 10 bases, and 10 bases stayed unmatched. CDR3 in DNA: TGTGCCAGCAGCTCCGGGACTAGCGGGATTGTCTTCGAGCAGTTCTTC. Protein sequence: CASSSGTSGIVFEQFF.

This clonotype was seen more than once but under ten times. CDR3 sequence reads: CASSLGTLGLNEKLFF. Written as DNA, the CDR3 is TGCGCCAGCAGCTTGGGGACACTGGGACTTAATGAAAAACTGTTTTTT. This sequence joins TRBV5-1 and TRBJ1-4, with a weak D call TRBD1 (5 bases). V was cut by 0 bases and J by 4 bases, with 13 bases left in between. The CDR3 contains 16 residues. Germline CDR1 is SGHRS and CDR2 is YFSETQ.

This clonotype was counted only a few times. The rearrangement joins TRBV29-1 to TRBJ2-6, with 9 bases matching TRBD1. This CDR3 region has 14 residues. Per the germline V gene, CDR1 is SQVTM and CDR2 is ANQGSEA. Trimming removed 6 bases from V and 2 bases from J; junction bases left unmatched: 2. CDR3 region: CSVGDRAGANVLTF. DNA for the CDR3: TGCAGCGTCGGGGACAGGGCTGGGGCCAACGTCCTGACTTTC.

Concerning this clonotype: Germline and junction disagree at one end, which may indicate a read error. The V gene is TRBV18, the J gene TRBJ2-3, with D perhaps TRBD1 (6 bases). CDR1 is KGHSH and CDR2 is LQKENI in the germline V gene. The length of the CDR3 is 12 residues. The CDR3 DNA reads TGTGCCACCTCAGGGACACCTGATACGCAGTATTTT. Encoded protein: CATSGTPDTQYF. Filled out from reference TRBV18 and TRBJ2-3, the complete variable domain reads NAGVMQNPRHLVRRRGQEARLRCSPMKGHSHVYWYRQLPEEGLKFMVYLQKENIIDESGMPKERFSAEFPKEGPSILRIQQVVRGDSAAYFCATSGTPDTQYFGPGTRLTVL.

This clonotype was seen a handful of times. This chain uses TRBV12-3 or TRBV12-4 with TRBJ2-7, with D unclear. The CDR3 spans 12 residues. Trimming cost V 3 bases and J 4 bases, with 7 bases left between them. The CDR3 DNA reads as TGTGCCAGCAGTTTCCTAAGGTACGAGCAGTACTTC. This encodes CASSFLRYEQYF.

Note on this clonotype: It may be a read error: a sequence one base away is much more abundant. The conserved final phenylalanine or tryptophan is absent from the CDR3, which likely points to a read error. The chain has TRBV10-3 and TRBJ1-3, with D unresolved. This CDR3 contains 14 residues. Germline CDR1 is ENHRY and CDR2 is SYGVKD. V gave up 7 bases and J gave up 0 bases, with 10 bases separating them. Here the CDR3 DNA reads TGTGCCATCACGCGAGATAACTCTGGAAACACCATATATTTG. Translation: CAITRDNSGNTIYL.

This clonotype appeared many times. V is TRBV28 and J is TRBJ2-3; maybe TRBD2 (5 bases). Trimming cost V 4 bases and J 0 bases, with 17 bases left between them. Germline values: CDR1 MDHEN, CDR2 SYDVKM. CDR3 length: 17 residues. CDR3 in DNA: TGTGCCAGCAGTTGGAGGTCACAGATCACTAGCACAGATACGCAGTATTTT. It translates to CASSWRSQITSTDTQYF.

In its sample, this clonotype was seen a few times. This sequence joins TRBV20-1 and TRBJ1-6, with D perhaps TRBD1 (5 bases). Trimming took 6 bases from V and 5 from J, leaving 14 bases between them. The CDR3 has 14 amino acids. From germline, CDR1 is DFQATT and CDR2 SNEGSKA (reference sequence). The CDR3 DNA reads TGCAGTGCCGCCCCAGGGACTAATAATTCACCCCTCCACTTT. It translates to CSAAPGTNNSPLHF.

This clonotype was seen only a few times. The rearrangement joins TRBV2 to TRBJ2-1; 7 positions agree with TRBD1. CDR3 length: 14 amino acids. V was pared by 4 bases and J by 0 bases, with 0 bases of the junction left unmatched. Looked up from germline, CDR1 is SNHLY and CDR2 is FYNNEI. Here the CDR3 DNA reads TGTGCCAGCAGTGCAGGGGGCTCCTACAATGAGCAGTTCTTC. It is translated as CASSAGGSYNEQFF. The full variable domain, rest sourced from reference TRBV2 and TRBJ2-1, is EPEVTQTPSHQVTQMGQEVILRCVPISNHLYFYWYRQILGQKVEFLVSFYNNEISEKSEIFDDQFSVERPDGSNFTLKIRSTKLEDSAMYFCASSAGGSYNEQFFGPGTRLTVL.

This clonotype occurred many times. The rearrangement joins TRBV21-1 to TRBJ2-3; the listed D gene, TRBD1, was not tested against the DNA. TRBV21-1 is a recognized pseudogene. The CDR3 extends over 11 amino acids. CDR3 residues: CASPVEDTQYF. As DNA, the CDR3 is TGTGCCAGCCCTGTAGAAGATACGCAGTATTTT.

There are a few counts of this clonotype. The chain uses TRBV28 and TRBJ1-3, with D possibly TRBD1 on 5 matching bases. CDR3 length: 15 amino acids. Germline assignment: CDR1 MDHEN and CDR2 SYDVKM. The V end lost 3 bases, the J end lost 2 bases, and 11 bases lay between the germline ends. The CDR3 reads CASSFPGGTGNTIYF. CDR3 bases: TGTGCCAGCAGTTTTCCTGGGGGTACTGGAAACACCATATATTTT.